This T cell receptor beta chain comes out of a study of blood T cell repertoires in COVID-19. Libraries were prepared by immunoSEQ multiplex PCR; TCRdb keeps only in-frame clonotypes and omits some of them. Of under 250,000 clones listed, around 86% are singletons. Patients in Seattle were enrolled during active infection, then followed longitudinally. CDR3 length equals 17 residues. V dropped 1 base and J dropped 0; count of bases not matched to a gene: 4. From germline, CDR1 is MGHRA and CDR2 YSYEKL. The rearrangement uses TRBV4-1 and TRBJ2-2; TRBD1 agrees at 8 bases. The origin of this receptor is a woman older than 75 with COVID-19, enrolled during active disease. Specimen: peripheral blood. CDR3 bases: TGCGCCAGCAGCCAAGGGGTGGGACAGGCGAACACCGGGGAGCTGTTTTTT. It yields the protein CASSQGVGQANTGELFF.